Given below is one T cell receptor beta chain in context. Looked up from germline, CDR1 is SGDLS and CDR2 is YYNGEE. This CDR3 spans 14 amino acids. V lost 4 bases to trimming and J lost 0 bases, with 11 bases between them. The sample comes from a study of T cells in localized non-small cell lung cancer. Measured with immunoSEQ multiplex PCR; TCRdb has only the in-frame clones, and not every one. Of approximately 63,000 clones listed, 70% to 90% are singletons. The chain links TRBV9 to TRBJ2-7; D tentatively fits TRBD1 or TRBD2 (5 bases each). This clonotype originated in a man aged 35-69 years with stage I squamous cell lung carcinoma. The material was peripheral blood, obtained before any cancer treatment. The DNA for the CDR3 is TGTGCCAGCAGCCCCGCAGGGAGCTCCTACGAGCAGTACTTC. The encoded protein is CASSPAGSSYEQYF.